These 5 T cell receptor beta chains originate from one sample sequenced in a study of cytomegalovirus exposure and HLA in healthy donors. It was with 60 Vbeta and 13 Jbeta primers that the PCR ran. Assay used: immunoSEQ multiplex PCR; TCRdb lists only in-frame clones, some missing. The sample has about 240,000 clones, 80% to 85% seen once. Sequences were obtained from PBMCs. All receptors derive from a woman aged 55-69 years in good health and CMV-seropositive.

This clone has just one count. The V call is TRBV2, the J call TRBJ2-2; 13 bases fit TRBD2. V dropped 6 bases and J dropped 2; count of bases not matched to a gene: 6. This CDR3 spans 17 amino acids. Germline CDR1 is SNHLY and CDR2 is FYNNEI. CDR3 bases: TGTGCCAGCAGCTCGGGACTAGCGGGATCCAACACCGGGGAGCTGTTTTTT. This encodes CASSSGLAGSNTGELFF.

This clone has just one count. V gene TRBV29-1 combines with J gene TRBJ2-5; D is perhaps TRBD1 (6 bases). Germline V gene data show CDR1 as SQVTM and CDR2 as ANQGSEA. The CDR3 loop spans 14 amino acids. V shed 3 bases and J shed 5 bases, with 16 bases lying between them. The CDR3 DNA is TGCAGCGTTGACAGGGGTGGGGGTGGGGAGACCCAGTACTTC. Translating it yields CSVDRGGGGETQYF.

The chain recombines TRBV2 with TRBJ1-2; D remains unclear. Germline V gives CDR1 SNHLY, CDR2 FYNNEI. Trimming left V 3 bases short and J 7 bases short, with 6 bases between. The CDR3 is made up of 11 amino acids. The CDR3 loop is CASSDWSGYTF. The DNA of the CDR3 is TGTGCCAGCAGTGATTGGAGTGGCTACACCTTC.

The gene calls are TRBV2 and TRBJ1-1, with 8 bases that match TRBD1. The CDR3 consists of 14 residues. CDR1 SNHLY and CDR2 FYNNEI come from the germline V gene. The V and J ends lost 6 bases and 6 bases, in that order; junction bases with no gene match: 9. Here the CDR3 DNA reads TGTGCCAGCAGGGCCGGGACAGGAGCTTCTGAAGCTTTCTTT. Its protein is CASRAGTGASEAFF.

The rearrangement uses TRBV9 and TRBJ2-3, with 7 bases lining up with TRBD2. V lost 0 bases, J lost 4 bases, and 5 bases stayed unmatched. Germline V gene sequence: CDR1 SGDLS, CDR2 YYNGEE. CDR3 length: 15 amino acids. In nucleotides, the CDR3 is TGTGCCAGCAGCGTAGCTGGGAGGGTTGCAGATACGCAGTATTTT. Translating gives CASSVAGRVADTQYF.